The TCR beta chain under discussion was sequenced for a study of molecular identifiers for immune sequencing clone quantification. Preparation of naive CD8 libraries involved roughly 19,000 to 1,100,000 sorted cells and 10%, 30% or 50% RNA. Using its own MiXCR run on the PCR reads, TCRdb lists one record per CDR3 protein. The sample has about 500,000 distinct CDR3 sequences, about a quarter seen once; the top ten hold around 0.76%. J gave up 2 bases and V 7 bases, and 3 bases lay outside the gene matches. The CDR3 runs 14 residues. Per the germline V gene, CDR1 is LGHNT and CDR2 is FRNRAP. The J gene is TRBJ2-3, the V gene TRBV12-5; 10 nucleotides match TRBD1. Sequencing input: naive CD8+ T cells from blood, with Jurkat cell RNA spiked in. Subset described: FACS-sorted CD8+CD4-CCR7+CD45RA+ naive T cells. The receptor was derived from a human donor in good health. Some libraries in this study had Jurkat cell RNA spiked in. The CDR3 reads CASDDRGLTDTQYF. CDR3 nucleotides: TGTGCTAGTGATGACAGGGGGCTCACAGATACGCAGTATTTT.